What follows are 3 T cell receptor beta chains derived from one specimen sequenced in a study of blood T cell repertoires in COVID-19 (dated by TCRdb to 2019 to 2021). The library was prepared using the immunoSEQ multiplex PCR assay. TCRdb's version of the immuneACCESS table is confined to in-frame rearrangements and falls short of the full clone set. An unresolved V gene accounts for under half of the shortfall where checked; the remainder is of unknown origin. The sample contains 150,000 or so clones, about 80% of them found a single time. The ten largest account for around 10% of the sample. Sequencing was carried out using PBMCs or T cells enriched from blood (not recorded which). All receptors come from a man over 45 who had recovered from COVID-19.

The V call is TRBV19, the J call TRBJ1-2, with 7 positions matching TRBD1. J lost 0 bases, V lost 6 bases, and 4 bases had no gene match. CDR3 length equals 14 residues. Per germline, CDR1 LNHDA and CDR2 SQIVND (reference sequence). CDR3: CASRMTGTNYGYTF. CDR3 DNA: TGTGCCAGTAGAATGACAGGGACTAACTATGGCTACACCTTC. The full variable domain, its missing parts supplied by reference TRBV19 and TRBJ1-2, is DGGITQSPKYLFRKEGQNVTLSCEQNLNHDAMYWYRQDPGQGLRLIYYSQIVNDFQKGDIAEGYSVSREKKESFPLTVTSAQKNPTAFYLCASRMTGTNYGYTFGSGTRLTVV.

The rearrangement links TRBV19 to TRBJ1-2; 7 bases are a match to TRBD1. V lost 5 bases to trimming and J lost 4 bases; unmatched junction nucleotides: 7. The V gene's germline CDR1 is LNHDA and CDR2 SQIVND (reference sequence). The CDR3 is made up of 14 amino acids. CDR3 sequence reads: CASSPRQGSYGYTF. Written as DNA, the CDR3 is TGTGCCAGTAGTCCTCGACAGGGATCCTATGGCTACACCTTC.

V usage is TRBV5-1 and J usage is TRBJ1-3, with D hard to call. Germline values: CDR1 SGHRS, CDR2 YFSETQ. Between the trimmed V and J ends, which lost 5 bases and 0 bases, there was a span of 9 bases. This CDR3 spans 14 amino acids. The CDR3 loop is CASRAQSSGNTIYF. In nucleotides, the CDR3 is TGCGCCAGCAGAGCACAGAGCTCTGGAAACACCATATATTTT.